Following are 15 T cell receptor beta chains from one sample sequenced in a study of blood T cells in healthy people across ages. Using a J-beta primer mix together with a sample-barcoded 5' primer, a second PCR was run for roughly 7 to 12 cycles. TCRdb itself ran the 5' RACE reads through MiXCR, one entry per CDR3 protein. Of almost 550,000 distinct CDR3 sequences in the sample, less than 25% were seen once. The same sample was also studied in work on T cells of mothers and their children.

The sequenced sample was blood. These receptors all stem from a boy aged 5-17 years in good health.

This clonotype was detected ten times or more. This chain connects TRBV7-9 to TRBJ2-3; D is uncertain. V lost 3 bases and J lost 4, with 5 bases in between. Germline assignment: CDR1 SEHNR and CDR2 FQNEAQ (reference sequence). The CDR3 has 12 amino acids. The CDR3 coding sequence is TGTGCCAGCAGCTTCTTAGCAGATACGCAGTATTTT. Residues: CASSFLADTQYF.

The genes are TRBV6-2 or TRBV6-3 and TRBJ2-3, with TRBD1 matching over 10 bases. There are 18 residues in the CDR3. V was clipped by 1 base and J by 5 bases; unmatched bases: 12. Germline V CDR1 and CDR2: MNHEY, SVGEGT. The CDR3 loop reads CASSYLPPTGGLGDTQYF. CDR3 nucleotide sequence: TGTGCCAGCAGTTACTTACCTCCGACAGGGGGCTTAGGAGATACGCAGTATTTT.

This clonotype was counted only a few times. This chain links TRBV12-3 or TRBV12-4 with TRBJ1-5; 7 bases agree with TRBD1. The CDR3 has 15 amino acids. With 6 bases clipped from V and 1 base from J, the junction kept 6 bases outside the gene matches. CDR3 sequence reads: CASSRDSGSNQPQHF. CDR3 in DNA: TGTGCCAGCAGCAGGGACAGCGGGAGCAATCAGCCCCAGCATTTT.

The CDR3 here is CASNLRRSLYGYTF. CDR3 nucleotides: TGTGCCAGCAATCTGCGGAGGAGCCTCTATGGCTACACCTTC. The chain is built from TRBV6-6 and TRBJ1-2; D is unclear. The CDR3 sequence is 14 residues long. The germline V gene encodes CDR1 MNHNY and CDR2 SVGAGI (reference sequence). V was pared by 7 bases and J by 4 bases, with 16 bases between.

As concerns this clonotype: The junction departs from germline at one end; a sequencing error may be responsible. The chain joins TRBV3-1 to TRBJ2-1; the D gene is possibly TRBD1 (6 bases). Per the germline V gene, CDR1 is LGHDT and CDR2 is YNNKEL (reference sequence). The CDR3 is 16 residues long. The CDR3 reads CASSQKGGLAINVQFF. CDR3 bases: TGTGCCAGCAGCCAAAAAGGGGGTTTAGCGATCAATGTGCAGTTCTTC.

The chain joins TRBV7-9 to TRBJ2-5; tentatively, D is TRBD2 (6 bases). Per the germline V gene, CDR1 is SEHNR and CDR2 is FQNEAQ (reference sequence). V was cut by 1 base and J by 2 bases, with 17 bases left in between. This CDR3 contains 17 residues. The CDR3 region has the DNA TGTGCCAGCAGCTTAGTACCCCGAGGAGGGTGGCAAGAGACCCAGTACTTC. This codes for CASSLVPRGGWQETQYF.

J is TRBJ2-4 and V is TRBV20-1; possible D gene TRBD1, 5 bases. CDR1 is DFQATT and CDR2 is SNEGSKA in the germline V gene (reference sequence). The V gene lost 5 bases and the J gene lost 0 bases, with 8 bases spanning the gap. This CDR3 has 13 residues. The DNA of the CDR3 is TGCAGTGCTGCAGGGTCAGCCAAAAACATTCAGTACTTC. This translates into CSAAGSAKNIQYF.

This clonotype was picked up a small number of times. A much larger clone lies a single base off, so this may be a read error. The chain has TRBV7-2 and TRBJ2-7, with D possibly being TRBD2 (6 bases). Trimming removed 5 bases at V and 0 bases at J, with 23 bases between. This CDR3 region has 18 residues. Germline V gives CDR1 SGHTA, CDR2 FQGNSA. The CDR3 here is CASSPQDRLATHSYEQYF. As DNA, the CDR3 is TGTGCCAGCAGCCCCCAGGACCGGCTAGCGACACACTCCTACGAGCAGTACTTC.

J is TRBJ1-5 and V is TRBV28; weak D call: TRBD1 (6 bases). The germline V and J ends were trimmed by 3 bases and 0 bases, with 9 bases remaining between them. This CDR3 has 15 residues. CDR1 is MDHEN, CDR2 SYDVKM, per germline. The CDR3 reads CASSFRQVSNQPQHF. CDR3 in DNA: TGTGCCAGCAGTTTCCGACAGGTTAGCAATCAGCCCCAGCATTTT.

V gene TRBV12-3 or TRBV12-4 combines with J gene TRBJ2-2, with 10 positions matching TRBD2. V lost 7 bases, J lost 6 bases, and 5 bases stayed unmatched. The CDR3 has 14 residues. The CDR3 here is CASTVSGGAGELFF. In nucleotides, the CDR3 is TGTGCCAGCACCGTCAGCGGGGGGGCCGGGGAGCTGTTTTTT.

This clonotype turned up a few times. CDR3 loop: CASTGPGNIQYF. The DNA for the CDR3 is TGTGCCAGCACAGGACCGGGAAACATTCAGTACTTC. The chain uses TRBV28 and TRBJ2-4; D is unresolved. There are 12 residues in the CDR3. CDR1 and CDR2 from the germline V gene are MDHEN and SYDVKM. Trimming removed 7 bases at V and 6 bases at J, with 10 bases between.

The chain carries TRBV7-9 and TRBJ1-1; D gene unclear. The CDR3 spans 15 residues. Trimming stripped 5 bases from V and 4 bases from J, with 17 bases between. CDR1 and CDR2 from the germline V gene are SEHNR and FQNEAQ (reference sequence). The CDR3 nucleotides are TGTGCCAGCAGCCTGTTCGTTTCCCAAGGCACTGAAGCTTTCTTT. Translating it yields CASSLFVSQGTEAFF.

The chain links TRBV2 to TRBJ1-2, with 9 bases identical to TRBD1. CDR3 size: 15 residues. Germline CDR1 reads SNHLY; CDR2 reads FYNNEI. The V and J ends lost 6 bases and 7 bases, in that order; junction bases with no gene match: 12. Here the CDR3 reads CASSQEGTGYSGYTF. CDR3 sequence (DNA): TGTGCCAGCAGCCAAGAAGGGACAGGGTATTCTGGCTACACCTTC.

This clonotype was found many times. This chain links TRBV25-1 with TRBJ2-7, with D possibly TRBD1 on 6 matching bases. Trimming pared 4 bases from V and 3 bases from J, leaving 13 bases between. CDR1 and CDR2 (germline): MGHDK, SYGVNS. The CDR3 spans 14 residues. CDR3 loop: CASSAEGEFYEQYF. The CDR3 DNA sequence: TGTGCCAGCAGTGCCGAGGGGGAGTTCTACGAGCAGTACTTC.

This clonotype has a handful of counts. The chain recombines TRBV7-2 with TRBJ2-7; 9 bases line up with TRBD1. Germline V lookup: CDR1 SGHTA, CDR2 FQGNSA. Trimming took 6 bases from V and 5 from J; bases not matched to a gene: 8. The CDR3 loop spans 14 amino acids. The DNA for the CDR3 is TGTGCCAGCAGTATGGGACAGGGTTTAAACGAGCAGTACTTC. This gives the protein CASSMGQGLNEQYF.